Listed below are T cell receptor beta chains from one sample, sequenced in a study of vaccination and CD4 T cells after COVID-19. TCRdb re-analysed the PCR reads in MiXCR, keeping a single row per CDR3 protein. This sample has about 21,000 distinct CDR3 sequences, with under 75% found just once. Sequencing was performed on CD4+ T cells from blood, taken before SARS-CoV-2 vaccination. The receptors here all came from a human donor who had recovered from COVID-19. CDR3s include the opening cysteine and the closing phenylalanine or tryptophan. D genes are given only for firm matches. Clone size is given for some rows only: seen once, a few or many times, or a class if the clone is expanded.

j_gene: TRBJ2-4
d_gene: NA
abundance: few
v_gene: TRBV20-1
len: 13
CDR3aa: CSASPRGKNIQYF
CDR3nt: TGCAGTGCTAGCCCCAGGGGCAAAAACATTCAGTACTTC

j_gene: TRBJ2-7
d_gene: NA
abundance: few
v_gene: TRBV20-1
len: 17
CDR3aa: CSARAPGSSELIYEQYF
CDR3nt: TGCAGTGCTAGAGCCCCGGGGAGTTCGGAACTGATCTACGAGCAGTACTTC

j_gene: TRBJ1-5
d_gene: TRBD1
abundance: few
v_gene: TRBV20-1
len: 14
CDR3aa: CSAPDRAGNQPQHF
CDR3nt: TGCAGTGCCCCCGACAGGGCTGGCAATCAGCCCCAGCATTTT

j_gene: TRBJ2-1
d_gene: TRBD2
abundance: NA
v_gene: TRBV10-3
len: 15
CDR3aa: CAISGTGTTTNEQFF
CDR3nt: TGTGCCATCAGTGGCACCGGGACTACGACCAATGAGCAGTTCTTC

j_gene: TRBJ1-1
d_gene: NA
abundance: NA
v_gene: TRBV11-2
len: 12
CDR3aa: CASSLDHSEAFF
CDR3nt: TGTGCCAGCAGCTTAGATCACTCTGAAGCTTTCTTT

j_gene: TRBJ2-5
d_gene: TRBD1
abundance: NA
v_gene: TRBV19
len: 14
CDR3aa: CASSKNRGQETQYF
CDR3nt: TGTGCCAGTAGTAAAAACAGGGGGCAAGAGACCCAGTACTTC

j_gene: TRBJ1-2
d_gene: NA
abundance: few
v_gene: TRBV7-9
len: 16
CDR3aa: CASSHPIEGLDYGYTF
CDR3nt: TGTGCCAGCAGCCACCCCATTGAGGGGTTGGACTATGGCTACACCTTC

j_gene: TRBJ1-5
d_gene: NA
abundance: NA
v_gene: TRBV7-9
len: 15
CDR3aa: CASSHGRVGNQPQHF
CDR3nt: TGTGCCAGCAGCCACGGGAGGGTGGGCAATCAGCCCCAGCATTTT

j_gene: TRBJ2-1
d_gene: NA
abundance: NA
v_gene: TRBV27
len: 15
CDR3aa: CASSLSSGALREQFF
CDR3nt: TGTGCCAGCAGTTTAAGTAGCGGAGCATTGCGTGAGCAGTTCTTC

j_gene: TRBJ2-3
d_gene: NA
abundance: NA
v_gene: TRBV28
len: 18
CDR3aa: CASRPTILKVEGTDTQYF
CDR3nt: TGTGCCAGCAGACCAACCATACTTAAAGTGGAGGGCACAGATACGCAGTATTTT

j_gene: TRBJ2-5
d_gene: TRBD2
abundance: NA
v_gene: TRBV10-3
len: 15
CDR3aa: CAMGGLANIQETQYF
CDR3nt: TGTGCGATGGGAGGGCTAGCTAACATTCAAGAGACCCAGTACTTC

j_gene: TRBJ1-3
d_gene: TRBD1
abundance: few
v_gene: TRBV6-5
len: 14
CDR3aa: CASSWDSSGNTIYF
CDR3nt: TGTGCCAGCAGTTGGGACAGCTCTGGAAACACCATATATTTT

j_gene: TRBJ1-5
d_gene: NA
abundance: few
v_gene: TRBV6-1
len: 15
CDR3aa: CASSQGSTSNQPQHF
CDR3nt: TGTGCCAGCAGTCAAGGGTCGACGAGCAATCAGCCCCAGCATTTT

j_gene: TRBJ2-2
d_gene: NA
abundance: NA
v_gene: TRBV6-5
len: 15
CDR3aa: CASSYGAENTGELFF
CDR3nt: TGTGCCAGCAGTTATGGGGCGGAGAACACCGGGGAGCTGTTTTTT

j_gene: TRBJ1-5
d_gene: NA
abundance: NA
v_gene: TRBV6-1
len: 14
CDR3aa: CASRPDGAGQPQHF
CDR3nt: TGTGCCAGCAGACCAGACGGAGCGGGTCAGCCCCAGCATTTT

j_gene: TRBJ2-5
d_gene: TRBD2
abundance: NA
v_gene: TRBV20-1
len: 18
CDR3aa: CSARMVIVLAGNGETQYF
CDR3nt: TGCAGTGCTAGAATGGTAATAGTCCTAGCGGGAAACGGAGAGACCCAGTACTTC

j_gene: TRBJ2-7
d_gene: NA
abundance: NA
v_gene: TRBV20-1
len: 13
CDR3aa: CSASRDRTGEQYF
CDR3nt: TGCAGTGCTAGCCGGGATAGGACTGGCGAGCAGTACTTC

j_gene: TRBJ2-6
d_gene: TRBD2
abundance: NA
v_gene: TRBV28
len: 17
CDR3aa: CASRDLAGGLGANVLTF
CDR3nt: TGTGCCAGCAGAGACTTAGCGGGAGGTCTCGGGGCCAACGTCCTGACTTTC

j_gene: TRBJ2-5
d_gene: NA
abundance: few
v_gene: TRBV5-1
len: 15
CDR3aa: CASSSEGRGQETQYF
CDR3nt: TGCGCCAGCAGCTCGGAGGGCAGGGGCCAAGAGACCCAGTACTTC

j_gene: TRBJ2-2
d_gene: NA
abundance: NA
v_gene: TRBV24-1
len: 13
CDR3aa: CATSPDGTGELFF
CDR3nt: TGTGCCACCAGTCCCGACGGTACCGGGGAGCTGTTTTTT

j_gene: TRBJ2-1
d_gene: TRBD2
abundance: NA
v_gene: TRBV6-1
len: 15
CDR3aa: CASSPPLAGVGEQFF
CDR3nt: TGTGCCAGCAGTCCACCTTTAGCGGGAGTCGGTGAGCAGTTCTTC

j_gene: TRBJ2-5
d_gene: NA
abundance: NA
v_gene: TRBV24-1
len: 14
CDR3aa: CATSDLFRPETQYF
CDR3nt: TGTGCCACCAGTGATTTGTTCCGACCAGAGACCCAGTACTTC

j_gene: TRBJ1-5
d_gene: TRBD1
abundance: NA
v_gene: TRBV19
len: 19
CDR3aa: CASSITPLGDRGWNQPHHF
CDR3nt: TGTGCCAGTAGTATCACCCCCCTCGGGGACAGGGGGTGGAATCAGCCCCATCATTTT

j_gene: TRBJ2-1
d_gene: TRBD2
abundance: NA
v_gene: TRBV6-1
len: 16
CDR3aa: CASSETGLAEYNEQFF
CDR3nt: TGTGCCAGCAGTGAAACTGGACTAGCGGAATACAATGAGCAGTTCTTC

j_gene: TRBJ2-7
d_gene: TRBD2
abundance: few
v_gene: TRBV6-1
len: 15
CDR3aa: CASSTLGRERDEQYF
CDR3nt: TGTGCCAGCAGTACTCTGGGGCGGGAGAGGGACGAGCAGTACTTC

j_gene: TRBJ2-7
d_gene: NA
abundance: NA
v_gene: TRBV20-1
len: 16
CDR3aa: CSARALPEGGPYEQYF
CDR3nt: TGCAGTGCTAGAGCCCTACCCGAAGGGGGACCCTACGAGCAGTACTTC

j_gene: TRBJ2-5
d_gene: NA
abundance: NA
v_gene: TRBV6-1
len: 11
CDR3aa: CASSGAETQYF
CDR3nt: TGTGCCAGCAGTGGGGCCGAGACCCAGTACTTC

j_gene: TRBJ2-3
d_gene: NA
abundance: NA
v_gene: TRBV20-1
len: 13
CDR3aa: CSARAGVADTQYF
CDR3nt: TGCAGTGCTAGAGCCGGAGTCGCAGATACGCAGTATTTT

j_gene: TRBJ2-3
d_gene: NA
abundance: few
v_gene: TRBV27
len: 15
CDR3aa: CASSSSQGRADTQYF
CDR3nt: TGTGCCAGCAGTTCATCACAGGGGAGGGCAGATACGCAGTATTTT

j_gene: TRBJ2-3
d_gene: TRBD2
abundance: few
v_gene: TRBV20-1
len: 15
CDR3aa: CSAILAGAGTDTQYF
CDR3nt: TGCAGTGCCATACTAGCGGGAGCCGGCACAGATACGCAGTATTTT

j_gene: TRBJ1-2
d_gene: TRBD1
abundance: medium-sized
v_gene: TRBV20-1
len: 14
CDR3aa: CSARVEGANYGYTF
CDR3nt: TGCAGTGCTAGAGTTGAGGGGGCAAACTATGGCTACACCTTC

j_gene: TRBJ2-5
d_gene: NA
abundance: few
v_gene: TRBV7-3
len: 13
CDR3aa: CASSLGGLETQYF
CDR3nt: TGTGCCAGCAGCCTGGGGGGCTTGGAGACCCAGTACTTC

j_gene: TRBJ2-4
d_gene: NA
abundance: NA
v_gene: TRBV7-9
len: 16
CDR3aa: CASSLGFLDQRDIQYF
CDR3nt: TGTGCCAGCAGCTTAGGATTTCTGGATCAGCGAGACATTCAGTACTTC

j_gene: TRBJ2-7
d_gene: NA
abundance: NA
v_gene: TRBV20-1
len: 16
CDR3aa: CSARDWLGGIRYEQYF
CDR3nt: TGCAGTGCTAGGGATTGGTTGGGGGGAATCCGCTACGAGCAGTACTTC